A single sample gave rise to the 27 T cell receptor beta chains below, sequenced in a study of Graves' ophthalmopathy and Graves' hyperthyroidism. Amplification targeted the TCR beta CDR3 regions, with RNA transcripts as the source material. First-round RT-PCR used HTBI primers; second-round multiplex PCR followed. TCRdb analysed the multiplex PCR reads with MiXCR anew, one entry per CDR3 protein. The table has some 350,000 distinct CDR3 sequences, roughly 17% seen once. The material sequenced was peripheral blood. The receptor source for this set is an adult woman with stable Graves' hyperthyroidism.

This clonotype was recorded at least ten times. This chain links TRBV12-3 or TRBV12-4 with TRBJ1-1, with D perhaps TRBD1 (5 bases). CDR3 length equals 16 residues. Trimming left V 7 bases short and J 1 base short, with 19 bases between. CDR3 in DNA: TGTGCCAGCACTCAGGGAGACCTTCCACGGAACACTGAAGCTTTCTTT. As protein: CASTQGDLPRNTEAFF.

This clonotype was seen repeatedly, ten times or more. The V and J genes are TRBV5-6 and TRBJ2-7; 10 bases fit TRBD1. The V gene end was trimmed by 0 bases and the J gene end by 5 bases; junction bases not matched to a gene: 5. Germline-derived CDR1 and CDR2 are SGHDT and YYEEEE. The CDR3 spans 15 residues. CDR3 DNA sequence: TGTGCCAGCAGCTTGGAGGGGACAGGGGCCCACGAGCAGTACTTC. Translation gives CASSLEGTGAHEQYF. The whole variable domain, remainder taken from reference TRBV5-6 and TRBJ2-7, is DAGVTQSPTHLIKTRGQQVTLRCSPKSGHDTVSWYQQALGQGPQFIFQYYEEEERQRGNFPDRFSGHQFPNYSSELNVNALLLGDSALYLCASSLEGTGAHEQYFGPGTRLTVT.

Many counts were recorded for this clonotype. CDR3 sequence (DNA): TGTGCCAGCAGTTACTCCCAGGAGGACGCGAACACTGAAGCTTTCTTT. Translating it yields CASSYSQEDANTEAFF. The genes are TRBV6-5 and TRBJ1-1; D uncertain. This CDR3 region has 16 residues. The germline gives CDR1 MNHEY, CDR2 SVGAGI. The V end lost 0 bases, the J end lost 1 base, and 12 bases lay between the germline ends.

The V and J genes are TRBV3-1 and TRBJ1-5; D is unclear. Trimming took off 0 bases at V and 10 bases at J, with 10 bases between the two ends. Germline CDR1 reads LGHDT; CDR2 reads YNNKEL (reference sequence). The CDR3 consists of 13 residues. CDR3 amino acids: CASSQDEGGPQHF. CDR3 bases: TGTGCCAGCAGCCAAGATGAGGGAGGACCCCAGCATTTT. Drawing the rest from reference TRBV3-1 and TRBJ1-5, the complete variable domain is DTAVSQTPKYLVTQMGNDKSIKCEQNLGHDTMYWYKQDSKKFLKIMFSYNNKELIINETVPNRFSPKSPDKAHLNLHINSLELGDSAVYFCASSQDEGGPQHFGDGTRLSIL.

In its sample, this clonotype was seen many times. The V and J genes are TRBV27 and TRBJ1-6; D is undetermined. V was trimmed by 8 bases and J by 0 bases, leaving 5 bases between them. CDR1 is MNHEY, CDR2 SMNVEV, per germline (reference sequence). The CDR3 contains 13 residues. The CDR3 nucleotides read TGTGCCAGCCTCGGCTCCTATAATTCACCCCTCCACTTT. Protein sequence: CASLGSYNSPLHF.

This clonotype showed up many times. V gene TRBV7-6 combines with J gene TRBJ2-7; the D is unclear. Germline V gives CDR1 SGHVS, CDR2 FNYEAQ. The V gene lost 5 bases and the J gene lost 2 bases, with 16 bases spanning the gap. The CDR3 totals 15 residues. The CDR3 spells CASSLSDGVAYEQYF. The CDR3 nucleotides read TGTGCCAGCAGCCTAAGTGATGGCGTGGCCTACGAGCAGTACTTC.

This clonotype was seen at least ten times. The V and J genes are TRBV29-1 and TRBJ1-5; D unclear. Trimming took 7 bases from V and 0 from J, leaving 10 bases between them. This CDR3 has 13 residues. Germline V gene lookup returns CDR1 SQVTM and CDR2 ANQGSEA. Here the CDR3 reads CSASQASNQPQHF. For the CDR3, the DNA is TGCAGCGCCTCGCAGGCTAGCAATCAGCCCCAGCATTTT.

This chain joins TRBV5-1 and TRBJ2-2; the D is unclear. Germline lookup yields CDR1 SGHRS and CDR2 YFSETQ. The CDR3 covers 14 residues. Trimming left V 0 bases short and J 5 bases short, with 8 bases between. Written as DNA, the CDR3 is TGCGCCAGCAGCTTGGGAGTGTGGACCGGGGAGCTGTTTTTT. Amino acid sequence: CASSLGVWTGELFF.

In its sample, this clonotype was seen a few times. J is TRBJ2-2 and V is TRBV27, with TRBD1 matching 9 bases. V lost 3 bases to trimming and J lost 15 bases; unmatched junction nucleotides: 8. The CDR3 covers 13 residues. CDR1 is MNHEY, CDR2 SMNVEV, per germline (reference sequence). CDR3 coding DNA: TGTGCCAGCAGTTTTGAGGGGACAGGGCCGTTGTTTTTT. Its translation is CASSFEGTGPLFF.

This clonotype occurred many times. The V and J genes are TRBV11-2 and TRBJ2-7; D possibly corresponds to TRBD1 (6 bases). Trimming shortened V by 5 bases and J by 0 bases, and 23 bases separated the two germline ends. The germline CDR1 and CDR2 sequences are SGHAT and FQNNGV. The CDR3 extends over 18 amino acids. CDR3 sequence: CASSPPFSLTGPSYEQYF. For the CDR3, the DNA is TGTGCCAGCAGCCCCCCGTTTTCCCTCACAGGGCCCTCCTACGAGCAGTACTTC.

In this sample, this clonotype turned up many times. The genes are TRBV5-1 and TRBJ1-1, with TRBD1 matching over 7 bases. The CDR3 covers 14 residues. Germline CDR1 SGHRS, CDR2 YFSETQ. Losses at the gene ends were 7 bases for V and 1 base for J; bases not matched to a gene: 7. The CDR3 loop reads CASSTTGSNTEAFF. Written as DNA, the CDR3 is TGCGCCAGCTCGACGACAGGGTCGAACACTGAAGCTTTCTTT.

This clonotype was observed at least ten times. The chain combines TRBV20-1 with TRBJ2-5, with a tentative D call TRBD2 (6 bases). CDR3 length: 14 residues. In germline, CDR1 is DFQATT, CDR2 SNEGSKA (reference sequence). V dropped 3 bases and J dropped 9 bases, with 20 bases sitting between them. The DNA of the CDR3 is TGCAGTGCTAGTACGGGGGTAGTCGGGAGAGCCCAGTACTTC. Protein sequence: CSASTGVVGRAQYF.

Ten or more counts support this clonotype. This chain links TRBV19 with TRBJ1-1; a possible D gene is TRBD1 (5 bases). Trimming stripped 5 bases from V and 3 bases from J, with 7 bases between. Germline CDR1 and CDR2: LNHDA and SQIVND (reference sequence). The CDR3 is made up of 12 amino acids. In DNA form, the CDR3 reads TGTGCCAGTAGTGTCAGGGACACTGAAGCTTTCTTT. It yields the protein CASSVRDTEAFF.

This clonotype was seen ten or more times. This chain links TRBV2 with TRBJ2-7, with 10 bases identical to TRBD2. With V trimmed by 5 bases and J by 6 bases, 10 bases remained unmatched. Germline V gene sequence: CDR1 SNHLY, CDR2 FYNNEI. This CDR3 has 15 residues. The CDR3 DNA sequence: TGTGCCAGCAGTCCAACCGGGACTAGCGAGACCGAGCAGTACTTC. Translated, it gives CASSPTGTSETEQYF.

In its sample, this clonotype was seen many times. The J gene is TRBJ1-1, the V gene TRBV11-2; D remains unclear. Deletions cut 4 bases from V and 1 base from J, with 7 bases between. The V gene's germline CDR1 is SGHAT and CDR2 FQNNGV. The CDR3 is 13 residues long. This CDR3 is CASSSTENTEAFF. In nucleotides, the CDR3 is TGTGCCAGCAGCTCAACGGAGAACACTGAAGCTTTCTTT.

This clonotype was seen many times. The chain has TRBV12-3 or TRBV12-4 and TRBJ2-7, with D perhaps matching TRBD2 (5 bases). The germline V and J ends were trimmed by 3 bases and 7 bases, with 13 bases remaining between them. This CDR3 is built from 13 residues. CDR3 amino acids: CASSFNSGLEQYF. Here the CDR3 DNA reads TGTGCCAGCAGTTTTAACAGCGGTTTGGAGCAGTACTTC.

At least ten counts were recorded for this clonotype. The J gene is TRBJ2-7, the V gene TRBV7-9, with 8 bases aligning to TRBD2. Germline lookup yields CDR1 SEHNR and CDR2 FQNEAQ (reference sequence). V trimming: 5 bases; J trimming: 2 bases; junction bases outside the gene matches: 5. CDR3 length: 14 residues. CDR3 amino acids: CASSQAGETYEQYF. The DNA of the CDR3 is TGTGCCAGCAGCCAAGCGGGGGAAACCTACGAGCAGTACTTC.

This clonotype was recorded at least ten times. The rearrangement uses TRBV20-1 and TRBJ2-7, with 8 bases identical to TRBD1. The CDR3 has 15 residues. Trimming at V came to 6 bases and at J to 3 bases, leaving 13 bases not matched to a gene. Germline V CDR1 and CDR2: DFQATT, SNEGSKA (reference sequence). The CDR3 DNA follows: TGCAGTGCCACGAAAACACAGGGGGGCGGCTACGAGCAGTACTTC. Its protein product is CSATKTQGGGYEQYF.

This clonotype has ten or more counts. The J gene is TRBJ1-1, the V gene TRBV6-5; 12 positions match TRBD1. This CDR3 is 17 amino acids long. Per the germline V gene, CDR1 is MNHEY and CDR2 is SVGAGI. Losses at the gene ends were 2 bases for V and 5 bases for J; bases not matched to a gene: 9. DNA of the CDR3: TGTGCCAGCAGTTACCGCCGGGACAGGGGGCGCCGGACTGAAGCTTTCTTT. Translating gives CASSYRRDRGRRTEAFF.

This clonotype came up many times. The chain couples TRBV12-5 to TRBJ2-5; tentative D call: TRBD1 (6 bases). Looked up from germline, CDR1 is LGHNT and CDR2 is FRNRAP. This CDR3 is built from 13 residues. The V gene lost 8 bases and the J gene lost 1 base, with 11 bases spanning the gap. This CDR3 is CASTTQGQETQYF. CDR3 nucleotides: TGTGCTAGTACGACACAGGGCCAAGAGACCCAGTACTTC. Filled out from reference TRBV12-5 and TRBJ2-5, the complete variable domain reads DARVTQTPRHKVTEMGQEVTMRCQPILGHNTVFWYRQTMMQGLELLAYFRNRAPLDDSGMPKDRFSAEMPDATLATLKIQPSEPRDSAVYFCASTTQGQETQYFGPGTRLLVL.

This clonotype has at least ten counts. J is TRBJ1-6 and V is TRBV7-3; D gene ambiguous. V lost 2 bases to trimming and J lost 4 bases, with 3 bases between them. Germline assignment: CDR1 SGHTA and CDR2 FQGTGA. This CDR3 is 13 amino acids long. Here the CDR3 reads CASSLRYNSPLHF. In nucleotides, the CDR3 is TGTGCCAGCAGCTTACGTTATAATTCACCCCTCCACTTT.

This clonotype was seen ten or more times. The DNA for the CDR3 is TGTGCCAGCAGTTCCCCTGGGACAGGAGCGAACACTGAAGCTTTCTTT. As protein: CASSSPGTGANTEAFF. This rearrangement joins TRBV27 to TRBJ1-1; 8 nucleotides match TRBD1. Per germline, CDR1 MNHEY and CDR2 SMNVEV (reference sequence). The CDR3 consists of 16 residues. The J segment lost 1 base and the V segment lost 4 bases, leaving 8 bases of the junction unmatched.

This clonotype was recorded a few times. The V call is TRBV11-2, the J call TRBJ2-7, with TRBD1 identical over 8 bases. Germline CDR1 is SGHAT and CDR2 is FQNNGV. V dropped 5 bases and J dropped 2; count of bases not matched to a gene: 5. The CDR3 is 14 amino acids. CDR3 sequence: CASSLPTGAYEQYF. DNA of the CDR3: TGTGCCAGCAGCCTCCCGACAGGGGCCTACGAGCAGTACTTC. Full variable domain (missing parts from reference TRBV11-2 and TRBJ2-7): EAGVAQSPRYKIIEKRQSVAFWCNPISGHATLYWYQQILGQGPKLLIQFQNNGVVDDSQLPKDRFSAERLKGVDSTLKIQPAKLEDSAVYLCASSLPTGAYEQYFGPGTRLTVT.

This clonotype was seen ten or more times. V gene TRBV28 combines with J gene TRBJ2-7; TRBD2 aligns across 14 bases. The CDR3 loop spans 17 amino acids. J lost 2 bases, V lost 3 bases, and 6 bases had no gene match. Germline V CDR1 and CDR2: MDHEN, SYDVKM. The CDR3 nucleotides are TGTGCCAGCAGTTTGGGACTAGCGGGAGTTAGGGCCTACGAGCAGTACTTC. Its protein product is CASSLGLAGVRAYEQYF. The variable domain in full, completed from reference TRBV28 and TRBJ2-7, reads DVKVTQSSRYLVKRTGEKVFLECVQDMDHENMFWYRQDPGLGLRLIYFSYDVKMKEKGDIPEGYSVSREKKERFSLILESASTNQTSMYLCASSLGLAGVRAYEQYFGPGTRLTVT.

Note on this clonotype: A much larger clone differs by one base, so this may be a read error. V gene TRBV12-3 or TRBV12-4 combines with J gene TRBJ1-6; D is uncertain. The CDR3 has 14 amino acids. V was cut by 4 bases and J by 15 bases, with 19 bases left in between. The CDR3 loop is CASSSRTGRVDLHF. The CDR3, as DNA: TGTGCCAGCAGTTCCCGGACGGGAAGGGTGGACCTCCACTTT.

In this sample, this clonotype turned up many times. The V and J genes are TRBV12-3 or TRBV12-4 and TRBJ1-1; possible D gene TRBD1, 5 bases. The CDR3 spans 12 residues. Trimming cost V 6 bases and J 5 bases, with 10 bases left between them. CDR3: CASSQGRTEAFF. The CDR3 DNA reads TGTGCCAGCAGCCAGGGAAGGACTGAAGCTTTCTTT.

This clonotype came up many times. This chain uses TRBV7-2 with TRBJ2-5; 7 bases map to TRBD2. The V gene end was trimmed by 3 bases and the J gene end by 5 bases; junction bases not matched to a gene: 3. From germline, CDR1 is SGHTA and CDR2 FQGNSA. This CDR3 has 13 amino acids. CDR3 loop: CASSFTGRETQYF. In DNA form, the CDR3 reads TGTGCCAGCAGCTTCACCGGGAGGGAGACCCAGTACTTC.